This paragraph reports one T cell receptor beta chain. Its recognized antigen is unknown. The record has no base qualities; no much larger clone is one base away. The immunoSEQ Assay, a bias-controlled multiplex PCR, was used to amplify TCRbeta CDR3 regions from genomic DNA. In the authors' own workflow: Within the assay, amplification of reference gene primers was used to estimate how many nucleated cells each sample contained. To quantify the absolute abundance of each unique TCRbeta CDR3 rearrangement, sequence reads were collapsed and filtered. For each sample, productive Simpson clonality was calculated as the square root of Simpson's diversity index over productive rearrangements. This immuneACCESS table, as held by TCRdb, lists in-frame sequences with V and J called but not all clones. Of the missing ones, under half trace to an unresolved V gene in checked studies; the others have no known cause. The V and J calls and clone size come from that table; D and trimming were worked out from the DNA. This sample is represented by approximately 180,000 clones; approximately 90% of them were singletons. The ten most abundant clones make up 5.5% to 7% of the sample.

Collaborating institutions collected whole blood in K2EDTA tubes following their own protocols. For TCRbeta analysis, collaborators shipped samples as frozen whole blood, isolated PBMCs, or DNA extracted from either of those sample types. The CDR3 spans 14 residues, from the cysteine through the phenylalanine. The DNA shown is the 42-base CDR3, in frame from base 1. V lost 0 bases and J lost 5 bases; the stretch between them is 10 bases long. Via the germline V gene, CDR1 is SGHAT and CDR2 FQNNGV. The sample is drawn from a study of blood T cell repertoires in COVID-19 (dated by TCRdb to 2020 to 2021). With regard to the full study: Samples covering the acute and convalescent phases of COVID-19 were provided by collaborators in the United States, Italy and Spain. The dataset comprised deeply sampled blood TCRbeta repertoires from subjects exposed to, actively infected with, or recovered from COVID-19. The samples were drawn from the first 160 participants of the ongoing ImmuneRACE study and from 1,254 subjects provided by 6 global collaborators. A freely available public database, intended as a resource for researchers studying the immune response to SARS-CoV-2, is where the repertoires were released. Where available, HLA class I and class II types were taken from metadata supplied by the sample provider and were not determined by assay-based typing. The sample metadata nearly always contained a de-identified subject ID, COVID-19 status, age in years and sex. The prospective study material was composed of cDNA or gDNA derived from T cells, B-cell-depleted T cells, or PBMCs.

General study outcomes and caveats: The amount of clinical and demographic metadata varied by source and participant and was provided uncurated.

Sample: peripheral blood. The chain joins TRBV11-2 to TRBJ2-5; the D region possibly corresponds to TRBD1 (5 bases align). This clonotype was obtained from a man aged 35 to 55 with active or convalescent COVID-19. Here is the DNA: TGTGCCAGCAGCTTAGACAGGGTGCGGGAGACCCAGTACTTC. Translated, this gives CASSLDRVRETQYF. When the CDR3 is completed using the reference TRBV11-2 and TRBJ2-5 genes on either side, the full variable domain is EAGVAQSPRYKIIEKRQSVAFWCNPISGHATLYWYQQILGQGPKLLIQFQNNGVVDDSQLPKDRFSAERLKGVDSTLKIQPAKLEDSAVYLCASSLDRVRETQYFGPGTRLLVL.